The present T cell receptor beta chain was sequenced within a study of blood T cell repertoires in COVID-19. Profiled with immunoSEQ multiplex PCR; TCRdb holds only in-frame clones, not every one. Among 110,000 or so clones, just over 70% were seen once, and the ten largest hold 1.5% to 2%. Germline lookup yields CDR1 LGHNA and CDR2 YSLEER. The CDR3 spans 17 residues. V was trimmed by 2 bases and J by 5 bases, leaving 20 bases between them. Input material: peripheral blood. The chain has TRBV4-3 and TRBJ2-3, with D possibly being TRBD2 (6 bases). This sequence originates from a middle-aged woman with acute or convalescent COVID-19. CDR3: CASSQNPSGMGGDTQYF. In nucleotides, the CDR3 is TGCGCCAGCAGCCAAAACCCCTCCGGTATGGGGGGAGATACGCAGTATTTT.